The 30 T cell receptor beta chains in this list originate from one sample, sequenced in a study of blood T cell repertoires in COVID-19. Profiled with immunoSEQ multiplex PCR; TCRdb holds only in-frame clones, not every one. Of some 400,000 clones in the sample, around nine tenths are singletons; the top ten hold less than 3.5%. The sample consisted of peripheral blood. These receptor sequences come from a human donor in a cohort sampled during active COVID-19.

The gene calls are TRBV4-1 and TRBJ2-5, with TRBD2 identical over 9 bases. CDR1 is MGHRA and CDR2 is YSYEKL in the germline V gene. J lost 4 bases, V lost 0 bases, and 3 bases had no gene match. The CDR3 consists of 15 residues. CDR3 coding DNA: TGCGCCAGCAGCCAAGACCTAGCGGGGATAGAGACCCAGTACTTC. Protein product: CASSQDLAGIETQYF.

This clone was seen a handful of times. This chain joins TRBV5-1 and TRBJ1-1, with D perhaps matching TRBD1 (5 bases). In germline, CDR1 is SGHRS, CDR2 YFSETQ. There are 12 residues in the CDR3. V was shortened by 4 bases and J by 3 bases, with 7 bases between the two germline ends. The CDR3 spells CASSPGDTEAFF. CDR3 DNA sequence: TGCGCCAGCAGCCCGGGGGACACTGAAGCTTTCTTT.

In DNA, the CDR3 is TGTGCCAGCAGCTTAGTGGGCCTCAAGAACACTGAAGCTTTCTTT. This codes for CASSLVGLKNTEAFF. This chain links TRBV7-8 with TRBJ1-1; no reliable D call. Between the trimmed V and J ends, which lost 1 base and 1 base, there was a span of 10 bases. This CDR3 has 15 residues. The germline CDR1 and CDR2 sequences are SGHVS and FQNEAQ.

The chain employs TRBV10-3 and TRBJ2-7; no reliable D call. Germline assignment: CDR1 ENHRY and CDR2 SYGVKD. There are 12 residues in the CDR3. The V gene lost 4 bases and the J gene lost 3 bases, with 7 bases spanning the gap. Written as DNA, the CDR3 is TGTGCCATCAGTGGGAACAGCTACGAGCAGTACTTC. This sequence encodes CAISGNSYEQYF.

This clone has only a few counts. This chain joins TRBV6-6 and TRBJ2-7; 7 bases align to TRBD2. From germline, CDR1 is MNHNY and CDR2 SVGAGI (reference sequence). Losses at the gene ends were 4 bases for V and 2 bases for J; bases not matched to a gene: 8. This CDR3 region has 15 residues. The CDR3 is CASSSPSGTAYEQYF. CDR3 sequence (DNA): TGTGCCAGCAGTTCCCCCAGCGGGACCGCCTACGAGCAGTACTTC.

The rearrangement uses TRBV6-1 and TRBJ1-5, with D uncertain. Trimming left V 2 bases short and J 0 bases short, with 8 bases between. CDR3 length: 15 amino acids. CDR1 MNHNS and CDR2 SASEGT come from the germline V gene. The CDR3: CASSEPRVSNQPQHF. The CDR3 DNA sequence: TGTGCCAGCAGTGAACCGAGGGTTAGCAATCAGCCCCAGCATTTT.

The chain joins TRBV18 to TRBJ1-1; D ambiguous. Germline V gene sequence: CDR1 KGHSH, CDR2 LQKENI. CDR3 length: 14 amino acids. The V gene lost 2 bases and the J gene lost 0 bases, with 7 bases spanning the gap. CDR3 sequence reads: CASSPGTLNTEAFF. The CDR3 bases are TGTGCCAGCTCACCAGGCACGTTGAACACTGAAGCTTTCTTT.

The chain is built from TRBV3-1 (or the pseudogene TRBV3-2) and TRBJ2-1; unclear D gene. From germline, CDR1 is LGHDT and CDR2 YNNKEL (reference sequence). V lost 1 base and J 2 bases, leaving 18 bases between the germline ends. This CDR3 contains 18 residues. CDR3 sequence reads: CASSQGYPSGAPYNEQFF. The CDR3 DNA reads TGTGCCAGCAGCCAAGGGTACCCTTCAGGTGCACCCTACAATGAGCAGTTCTTC.

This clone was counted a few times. The CDR3 DNA reads as TGCGCCAGCAGCAGACTGTTTTTT. Its translation is CASSRLFF. The gene calls are TRBV10-1 and TRBJ1-4, with unresolved D. The CDR3 totals 8 residues. Per germline, CDR1 WNHNN and CDR2 SYGVQD (reference sequence). Trimming removed 6 bases from V and 13 bases from J, with 3 bases in between.

CDR3: CAWRDRGSSPLHF. CDR3 DNA: TGTGCCTGGAGGGACAGAGGCAGTTCACCCCTCCACTTT. This chain joins TRBV30 and TRBJ1-6, with a possible D match to TRBD1 (6 bases). Germline V gene sequence: CDR1 GTSNPN, CDR2 SVGIG (reference sequence). V was shortened by 3 bases and J by 9 bases, with 12 bases between the two germline ends. The CDR3 has 13 residues.

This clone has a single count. As DNA, the CDR3 is TGTGCCAGCAGCTTAGGTTACCTAGCGGGCTACCAAGAGACCCAGTACTTC. It translates to CASSLGYLAGYQETQYF. This chain links TRBV7-9 with TRBJ2-5; the match to TRBD2 covers 8 bases. Per germline, CDR1 SEHNR and CDR2 FQNEAQ (reference sequence). Losses at the gene ends were 1 base for V and 0 bases for J; bases not matched to a gene: 7. CDR3 length: 17 residues.

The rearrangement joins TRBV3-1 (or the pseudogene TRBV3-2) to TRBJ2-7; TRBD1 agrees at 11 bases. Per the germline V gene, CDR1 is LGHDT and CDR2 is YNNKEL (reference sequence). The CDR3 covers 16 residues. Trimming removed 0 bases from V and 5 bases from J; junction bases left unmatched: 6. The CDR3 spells CASSQDRTGGKNEQYF. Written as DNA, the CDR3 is TGTGCCAGCAGCCAAGACCGGACAGGGGGCAAGAACGAGCAGTACTTC.

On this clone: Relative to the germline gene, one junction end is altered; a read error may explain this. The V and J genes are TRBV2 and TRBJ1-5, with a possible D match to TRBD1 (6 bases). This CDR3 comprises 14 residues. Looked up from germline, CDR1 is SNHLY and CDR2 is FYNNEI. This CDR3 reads CASREVSGGPPQHF. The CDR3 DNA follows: TGTGCCAGCAGGGAAGTGAGCGGGGGCCCGCCCCAGCATTTT.

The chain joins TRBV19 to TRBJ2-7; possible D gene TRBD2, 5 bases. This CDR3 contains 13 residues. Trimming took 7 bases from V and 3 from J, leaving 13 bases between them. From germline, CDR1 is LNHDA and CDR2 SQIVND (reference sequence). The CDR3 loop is CASNPGIHYEQYF. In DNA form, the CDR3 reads TGTGCCAGTAATCCGGGAATCCACTACGAGCAGTACTTC.

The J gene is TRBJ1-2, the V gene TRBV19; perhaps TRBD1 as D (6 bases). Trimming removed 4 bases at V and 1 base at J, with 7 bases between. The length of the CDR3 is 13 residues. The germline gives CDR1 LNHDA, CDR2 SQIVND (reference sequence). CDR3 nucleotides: TGTGCCAGTAGTACAGGGGTTAACTATGGCTACACCTTC. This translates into CASSTGVNYGYTF.

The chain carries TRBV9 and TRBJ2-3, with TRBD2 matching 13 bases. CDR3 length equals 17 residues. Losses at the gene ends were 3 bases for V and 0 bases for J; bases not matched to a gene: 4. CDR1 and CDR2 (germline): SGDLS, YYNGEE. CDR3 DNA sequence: TGTGCCAGCAGCGGACTAGCGGGGGGACTAAGCACAGATACGCAGTATTTT. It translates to CASSGLAGGLSTDTQYF.

DNA of the CDR3: TGTGCCAGCAGCTCCGGGAGGTTCTCCTACAATGAGCAGTTCTTC. It specifies CASSSGRFSYNEQFF. The V gene is TRBV7-9, the J gene TRBJ2-1, with TRBD2 matching 7 bases. With V trimmed by 4 bases and J by 0 bases, 3 bases remained unmatched. The germline V gene has CDR1 SEHNR and CDR2 FQNEAQ (reference sequence). CDR3 length: 15 residues.

The CDR3, as DNA: TGCGCCAGCCCCCCCCCTATAGCGCGGTTACGGGGGACCCAGTACTTC. Protein product: CASPPPIARLRGTQYF. V and J are TRBV10-1 and TRBJ2-5, with D possibly being TRBD2 (5 bases). Trimming pared 8 bases from V and 7 bases from J, leaving 26 bases between. From germline, CDR1 is WNHNN and CDR2 SYGVQD (reference sequence). CDR3 length equals 16 residues.

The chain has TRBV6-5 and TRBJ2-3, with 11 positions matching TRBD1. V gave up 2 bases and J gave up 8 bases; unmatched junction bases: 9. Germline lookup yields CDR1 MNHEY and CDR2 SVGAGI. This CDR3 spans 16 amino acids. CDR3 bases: TGTGCCAGCAGTTACAGGGGGACAGGGGGAACGGGTACGCAGTATTTT. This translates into CASSYRGTGGTGTQYF.

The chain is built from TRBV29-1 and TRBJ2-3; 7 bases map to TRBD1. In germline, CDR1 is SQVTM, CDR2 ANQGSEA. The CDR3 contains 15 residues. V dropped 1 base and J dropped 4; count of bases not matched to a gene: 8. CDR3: CSVEGEAGGPDTQYF. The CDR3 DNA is TGCAGCGTTGAAGGAGAGGCAGGGGGACCAGATACGCAGTATTTT.

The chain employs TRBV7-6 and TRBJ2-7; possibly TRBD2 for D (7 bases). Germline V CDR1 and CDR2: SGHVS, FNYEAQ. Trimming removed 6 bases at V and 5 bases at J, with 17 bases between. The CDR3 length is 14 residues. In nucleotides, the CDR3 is TGTGCCAGCAGTAAGGAGGCGGGGGCCCACGAGCAGTACTTC. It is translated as CASSKEAGAHEQYF.

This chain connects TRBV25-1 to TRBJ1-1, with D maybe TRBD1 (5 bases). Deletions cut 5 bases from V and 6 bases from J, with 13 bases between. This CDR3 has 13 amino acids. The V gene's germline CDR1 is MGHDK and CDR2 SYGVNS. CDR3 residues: CASSPDWGAEAFF. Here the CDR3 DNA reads TGTGCCAGCAGTCCCGATTGGGGGGCTGAAGCTTTCTTT.

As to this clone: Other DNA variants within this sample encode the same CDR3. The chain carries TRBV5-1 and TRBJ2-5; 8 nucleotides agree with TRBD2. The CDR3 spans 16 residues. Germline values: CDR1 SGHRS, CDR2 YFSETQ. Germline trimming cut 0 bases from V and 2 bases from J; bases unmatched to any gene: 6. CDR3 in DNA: TGCGCCAGCAGCTTGGGGCTAGCGGGCGGACAAGAGACCCAGTACTTC. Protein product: CASSLGLAGGQETQYF. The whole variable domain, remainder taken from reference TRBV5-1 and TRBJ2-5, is KAGVTQTPRYLIKTRGQQVTLSCSPISGHRSVSWYQQTPGQGLQFLFEYFSETQRNKGNFPGRFSGRQFSNSRSEMNVSTLELGDSALYLCASSLGLAGGQETQYFGPGTRLLVL.

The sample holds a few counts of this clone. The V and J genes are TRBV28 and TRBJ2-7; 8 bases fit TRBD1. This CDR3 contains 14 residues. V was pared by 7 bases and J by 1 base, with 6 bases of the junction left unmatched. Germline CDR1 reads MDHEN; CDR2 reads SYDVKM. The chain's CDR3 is CASTLGTGSYEQYF. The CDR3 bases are TGTGCCAGCACACTAGGGACAGGTTCCTACGAGCAGTACTTC.

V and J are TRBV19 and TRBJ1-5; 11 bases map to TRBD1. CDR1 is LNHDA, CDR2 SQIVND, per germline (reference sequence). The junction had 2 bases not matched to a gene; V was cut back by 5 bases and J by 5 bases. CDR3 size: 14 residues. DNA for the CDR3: TGTGCCAGTAGTGGGACAGGGGGTGATCAGCCCCAGCATTTT. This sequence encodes CASSGTGGDQPQHF.

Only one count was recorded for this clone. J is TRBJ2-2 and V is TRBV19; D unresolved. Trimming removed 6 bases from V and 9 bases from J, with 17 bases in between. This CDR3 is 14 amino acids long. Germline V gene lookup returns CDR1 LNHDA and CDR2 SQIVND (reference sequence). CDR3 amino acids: CASRGQLLARELFF. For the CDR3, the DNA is TGTGCCAGTAGGGGCCAATTGCTGGCCCGGGAGCTGTTTTTT.

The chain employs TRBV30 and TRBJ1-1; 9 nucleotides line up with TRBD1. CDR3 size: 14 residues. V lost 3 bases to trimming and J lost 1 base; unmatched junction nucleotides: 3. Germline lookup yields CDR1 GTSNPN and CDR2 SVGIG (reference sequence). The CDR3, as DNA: TGTGCCTGGAGGGACAGGGGAACGAACACTGAAGCTTTCTTT. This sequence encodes CAWRDRGTNTEAFF.

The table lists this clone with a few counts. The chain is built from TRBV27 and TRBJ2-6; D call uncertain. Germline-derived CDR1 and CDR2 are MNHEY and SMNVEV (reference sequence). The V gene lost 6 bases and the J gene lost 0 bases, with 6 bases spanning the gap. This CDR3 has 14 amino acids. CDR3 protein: CASSRSSGANVLTF. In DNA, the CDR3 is TGTGCCAGCAGCCGTAGCTCTGGGGCCAACGTCCTGACTTTC.

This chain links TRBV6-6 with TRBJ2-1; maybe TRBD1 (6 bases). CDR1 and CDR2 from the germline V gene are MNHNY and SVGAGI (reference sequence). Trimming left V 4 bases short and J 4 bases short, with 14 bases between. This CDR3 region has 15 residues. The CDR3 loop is CASSLGQRFYNEQFF. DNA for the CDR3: TGTGCCAGCAGTTTAGGACAGCGCTTTTACAATGAGCAGTTCTTC.

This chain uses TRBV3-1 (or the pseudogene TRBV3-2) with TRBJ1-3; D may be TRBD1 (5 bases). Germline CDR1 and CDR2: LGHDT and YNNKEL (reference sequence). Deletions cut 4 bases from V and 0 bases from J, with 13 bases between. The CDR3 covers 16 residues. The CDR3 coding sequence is TGTGCCAGCAGCCCGATGACAGCCAGCTCTGGAAACACCATATATTTT. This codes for CASSPMTASSGNTIYF.